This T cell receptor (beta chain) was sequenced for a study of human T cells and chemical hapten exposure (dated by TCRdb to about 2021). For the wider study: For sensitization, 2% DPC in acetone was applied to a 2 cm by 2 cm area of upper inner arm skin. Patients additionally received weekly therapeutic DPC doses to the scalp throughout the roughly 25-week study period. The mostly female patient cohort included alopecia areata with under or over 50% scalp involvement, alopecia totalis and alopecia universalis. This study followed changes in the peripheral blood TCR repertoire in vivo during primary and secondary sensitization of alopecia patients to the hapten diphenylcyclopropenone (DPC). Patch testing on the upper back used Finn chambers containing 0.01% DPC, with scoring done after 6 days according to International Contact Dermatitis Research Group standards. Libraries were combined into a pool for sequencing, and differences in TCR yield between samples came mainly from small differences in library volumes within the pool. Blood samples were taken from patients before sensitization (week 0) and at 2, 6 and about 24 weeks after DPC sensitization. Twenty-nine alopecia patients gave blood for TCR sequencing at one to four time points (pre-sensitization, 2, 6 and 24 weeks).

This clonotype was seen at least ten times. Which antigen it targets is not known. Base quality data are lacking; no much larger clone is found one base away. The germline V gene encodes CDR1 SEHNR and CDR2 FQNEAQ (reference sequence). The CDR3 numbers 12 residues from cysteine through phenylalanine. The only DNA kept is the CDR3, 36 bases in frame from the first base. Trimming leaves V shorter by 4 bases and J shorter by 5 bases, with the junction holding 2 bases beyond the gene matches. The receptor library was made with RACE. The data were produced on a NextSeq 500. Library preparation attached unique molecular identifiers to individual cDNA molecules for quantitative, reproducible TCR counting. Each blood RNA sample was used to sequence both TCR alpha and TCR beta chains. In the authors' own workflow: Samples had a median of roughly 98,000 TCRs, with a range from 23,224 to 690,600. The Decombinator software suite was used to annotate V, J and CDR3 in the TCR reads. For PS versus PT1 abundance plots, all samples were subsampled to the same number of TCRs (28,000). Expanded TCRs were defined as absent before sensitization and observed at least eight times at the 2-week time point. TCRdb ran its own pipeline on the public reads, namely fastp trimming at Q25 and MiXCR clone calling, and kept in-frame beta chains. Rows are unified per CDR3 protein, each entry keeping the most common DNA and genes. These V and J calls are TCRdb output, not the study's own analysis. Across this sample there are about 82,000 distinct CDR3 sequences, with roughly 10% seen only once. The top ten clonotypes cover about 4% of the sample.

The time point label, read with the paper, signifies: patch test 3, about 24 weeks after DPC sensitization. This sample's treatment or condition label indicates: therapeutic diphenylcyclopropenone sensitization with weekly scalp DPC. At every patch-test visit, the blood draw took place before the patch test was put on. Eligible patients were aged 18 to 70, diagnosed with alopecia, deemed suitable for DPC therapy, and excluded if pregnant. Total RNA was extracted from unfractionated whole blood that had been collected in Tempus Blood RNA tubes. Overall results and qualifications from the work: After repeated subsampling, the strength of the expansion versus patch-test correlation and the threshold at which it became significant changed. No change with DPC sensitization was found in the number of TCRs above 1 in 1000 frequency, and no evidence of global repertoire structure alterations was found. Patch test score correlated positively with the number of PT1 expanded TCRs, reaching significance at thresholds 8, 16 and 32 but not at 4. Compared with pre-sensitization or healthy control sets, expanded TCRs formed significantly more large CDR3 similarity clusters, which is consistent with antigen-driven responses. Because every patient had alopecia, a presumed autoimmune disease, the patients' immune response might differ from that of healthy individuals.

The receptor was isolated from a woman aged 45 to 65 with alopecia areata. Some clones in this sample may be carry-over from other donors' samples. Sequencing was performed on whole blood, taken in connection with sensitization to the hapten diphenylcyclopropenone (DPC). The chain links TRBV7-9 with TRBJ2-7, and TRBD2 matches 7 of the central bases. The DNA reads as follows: TGTGCCAGCAGCTGGGGACTAAACGAGCAGTACTTC. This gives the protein CASSWGLNEQYF.